The 30 T cell receptor beta chains reported below all come from one sample, sequenced in a study of cytomegalovirus exposure and HLA in healthy donors. Both 60 Vbeta primers and 13 Jbeta primers went into the PCR. Sequencing was performed with immunoSEQ multiplex PCR; in TCRdb, only in-frame clones are kept and a portion is missing. The sample includes fewer than 200,000 clones, around 80% of them seen just once. Sequencing was performed on PBMCs. The receptors derive from a man aged 18-30 years in good health and CMV-seronegative.

V and J are TRBV9 and TRBJ2-2, with D possibly matching TRBD1 (6 bases). The V end lost 0 bases, the J end lost 5 bases, and 14 bases lay between the germline ends. This CDR3 contains 16 residues. Germline values: CDR1 SGDLS, CDR2 YYNGEE. The CDR3 region is CASSVEGGEGTGELFF. DNA for the CDR3: TGTGCCAGCAGCGTAGAAGGGGGAGAGGGTACCGGGGAGCTGTTTTTT.

The rearrangement joins TRBV4-1 to TRBJ2-2; perhaps TRBD1 as D (5 bases). CDR3 length equals 16 residues. The V end lost 1 base, the J end lost 0 bases, and 9 bases lay between the germline ends. Per germline, CDR1 MGHRA and CDR2 YSYEKL. The CDR3 DNA reads as TGCGCCAGCAGCCAAGCAGGGCTCGCGAACACCGGGGAGCTGTTTTTT. It translates to CASSQAGLANTGELFF.

The V and J genes are TRBV30 and TRBJ1-5; TRBD1 is a possible D gene (6 bases). The CDR3 spans 16 residues. Germline loops: CDR1 GTSNPN, CDR2 SVGIG (reference sequence). V lost 0 bases to trimming and J lost 6 bases, with 18 bases between them. Here the CDR3 DNA reads TGTGCCTGGAGTGTCGCAGGGGATTGGCAAAGTCAGCCCCAGCATTTT. This sequence encodes CAWSVAGDWQSQPQHF.

The V call is TRBV7-2, the J call TRBJ2-6; 7 bases map to TRBD1. This CDR3 is built from 16 residues. The V and J ends lost 4 bases and 1 base, in that order; junction bases with no gene match: 4. Germline lookup yields CDR1 SGHTA and CDR2 FQGNSA. Here the CDR3 DNA reads TGTGCCAGCAGCTACCCGACAGGGTCTGGGGCCAACGTCCTGACTTTC. Residues: CASSYPTGSGANVLTF.

This clone has just a few counts. The chain links TRBV29-1 to TRBJ2-7; TRBD1 might be the D (5 bases). The CDR3 consists of 13 residues. V shed 4 bases and J shed 0 bases, with 10 bases lying between them. From germline, CDR1 is SQVTM and CDR2 ANQGSEA. The CDR3 bases are TGCAGCGTTGTTGGGGCAGACTCCTACGAGCAGTACTTC. This codes for CSVVGADSYEQYF.

This chain joins TRBV6-5 and TRBJ2-1; D is possibly TRBD1 (5 bases). This CDR3 contains 15 residues. Germline CDR1 is MNHEY and CDR2 is SVGAGI. V was shortened by 4 bases and J by 1 base, with 11 bases between the two germline ends. Here the CDR3 reads CASSSTGPSYNEQFF. In nucleotides, the CDR3 is TGTGCCAGCAGTTCCACAGGTCCATCCTACAATGAGCAGTTCTTC.

CDR3 coding DNA: TGCGCCAGCAGTGAGATAGGAGCCGCGAACACCGGGGAGCTGTTTTTT. Translated, it gives CASSEIGAANTGELFF. This chain links TRBV10-2 with TRBJ2-2; D call uncertain. V was clipped by 2 bases and J by 0 bases, with 10 bases between them. The CDR3 has 16 residues. Per germline, CDR1 WSHSY and CDR2 SAAADI.

The chain combines TRBV5-8 with TRBJ1-1; D may be TRBD1 (5 bases). The CDR3 contains 14 residues. V was trimmed by 4 bases and J by 4 bases, leaving 14 bases between them. In germline, CDR1 is SGHTS, CDR2 YDEGEE. The CDR3 DNA sequence: TGTGCCAGCAGCCCGGCGGGGGTCGGCACTGAAGCTTTCTTT. It encodes CASSPAGVGTEAFF.

The chain uses TRBV6-5 and TRBJ1-4, with 10 bases fitting TRBD1. CDR3 length: 15 residues. V dropped 2 bases and J dropped 8; count of bases not matched to a gene: 5. Germline lookup yields CDR1 MNHEY and CDR2 SVGAGI. The CDR3 sequence: CASSYNGQGGEKLFF. The CDR3 DNA reads TGTGCCAGCAGTTACAACGGACAGGGGGGGGAAAAACTGTTTTTT.

The chain carries TRBV9 and TRBJ2-5, with a possible D match to TRBD2 (6 bases). Germline V CDR1 and CDR2: SGDLS, YYNGEE. Trimming removed 4 bases from V and 1 base from J, with 14 bases in between. The CDR3 totals 15 residues. The CDR3 bases are TGTGCCAGCAGCCCCTTAGGGACTTTCCAAGAGACCCAGTACTTC. Residues: CASSPLGTFQETQYF.

This clone showed up just a few times. The rearrangement uses TRBV7-8 and TRBJ2-7, with TRBD2 identical over 16 bases. Per the germline V gene, CDR1 is SGHVS and CDR2 is FQNEAQ. V was pared by 5 bases and J by 6 bases, with 4 bases of the junction left unmatched. The CDR3 covers 15 residues. CDR3 nucleotides: TGTGCCAGCAGCCTGGGACTAGCGGGAGGGGGCGAGCAGTACTTC. Protein: CASSLGLAGGGEQYF.

This chain joins TRBV4-1 and TRBJ2-7; TRBD1 matches 8 bases. This CDR3 is built from 16 residues. Germline-derived CDR1 and CDR2 are MGHRA and YSYEKL. V shed 0 bases and J 6 bases; nucleotides not matched to a gene: 10. The CDR3 DNA reads as TGCGCCAGCAGCCAAGAGGCTCCGACAGGGGATCCCGAGCAGTACTTC. It encodes CASSQEAPTGDPEQYF.

This clone was detected a few times. Its ends do not fully match the called genes, so a read error is possible. This chain uses TRBV7-9 with TRBJ2-1; 11 bases fit TRBD2. The CDR3 spans 16 residues. Germline CDR1 reads SEHNR; CDR2 reads FQNEAQ (reference sequence). CDR3 coding DNA: TGTTCCAGCAGCCATTCAGGACTAGCGGGTGTCAATGAGCAGTTCTTC. Its translation: CSSSHSGLAGVNEQFF.

V is TRBV30 and J is TRBJ2-5, with D tentatively TRBD1 (6 bases). Germline V gives CDR1 GTSNPN, CDR2 SVGIG (reference sequence). The CDR3 is made up of 13 amino acids. Trimming stripped 7 bases from V and 0 bases from J, with 12 bases between. The chain's CDR3 is CASQTGYQETQYF. The CDR3 DNA reads as TGTGCCTCGCAAACAGGGTACCAAGAGACCCAGTACTTC.

The chain has TRBV4-3 and TRBJ2-6; 10 nucleotides match TRBD1. The germline V gene encodes CDR1 LGHNA and CDR2 YSLEER. CDR3 length: 20 residues. J was trimmed by 0 bases and V by 4 bases; bases with no gene match: 12. DNA of the CDR3: TGCGCCAGCAGCCGTGACAGGGGGCTGCGTTCTGGCTCTGGGGCCAACGTCCTGACTTTC. Translating gives CASSRDRGLRSGSGANVLTF.

The rearrangement joins TRBV11-3 to TRBJ2-3; D uncertain. The CDR3 runs 16 residues. The germline gives CDR1 SGHNT, CDR2 YENEEA. Trimming took 1 base from V and 6 from J, leaving 17 bases between them. The CDR3 DNA sequence: TGTGCCAGCAGCTTAGGGTCCGCGCCCCCTTGGGATACGCAGTATTTT. Protein: CASSLGSAPPWDTQYF.

This sequence joins TRBV4-3 and TRBJ2-7; TRBD2 is a possible D gene (5 bases). Trimming pared 0 bases from V and 2 bases from J, leaving 11 bases between. Germline V lookup: CDR1 LGHNA, CDR2 YSLEER. This CDR3 is 15 amino acids long. DNA for the CDR3: TGCGCCAGCAGCCAAGATCCCCTAGCCGCCTACGAGCAGTACTTC. It encodes CASSQDPLAAYEQYF.

The V call is TRBV19, the J call TRBJ2-1; D is ambiguous. The CDR3 is 14 amino acids. CDR1 and CDR2 from the germline V gene are LNHDA and SQIVND (reference sequence). Trimming left V 3 bases short and J 4 bases short, with 10 bases between. CDR3 nucleotides: TGTGCCAGTAGTATCTTTCGTGAGTACAATGAGCAGTTCTTC. Amino acids: CASSIFREYNEQFF.

To note about this clone: The junction departs from germline at one end; a sequencing error may be responsible. CDR3 amino acids: CDSSFGTGELNQPQHF. The CDR3 nucleotides read TGTGACAGTAGTTTCGGGACAGGGGAACTCAATCAGCCCCAGCATTTT. This chain connects TRBV19 to TRBJ1-5; TRBD1 matches 10 bases. The CDR3 is 16 residues long. Germline CDR1 LNHDA, CDR2 SQIVND (reference sequence).

This rearrangement joins TRBV29-1 to TRBJ1-2, with D maybe TRBD1 (5 bases). Germline lookup yields CDR1 SQVTM and CDR2 ANQGSEA. The CDR3 is 16 amino acids. Trimming shortened V by 1 base and J by 2 bases, and 17 bases separated the two germline ends. CDR3 region: CSVEGSRDWVNYGYTF. DNA of the CDR3: TGCAGCGTTGAAGGTTCCCGGGACTGGGTGAACTATGGCTACACCTTC.

The chain is built from TRBV6-1 and TRBJ1-2; 8 bases are a match to TRBD1. CDR3 length: 15 residues. The trim removed 7 bases at V and 7 bases at J, leaving 14 bases unmatched. CDR1 and CDR2 from the germline V gene are MNHNS and SASEGT. This CDR3 is CASTGLSGGGFGYTF. The DNA of the CDR3 is TGTGCCAGCACCGGCCTTTCAGGGGGCGGTTTTGGCTACACCTTC.

This clone was detected a few times. The V call is TRBV14, the J call TRBJ2-3; 8 bases are a match to TRBD2. The CDR3 extends over 17 amino acids. Germline V lookup: CDR1 SGHDN, CDR2 FVKESK. The junction had 6 bases not matched to a gene; V was cut back by 1 base and J by 0 bases. The CDR3 bases are TGTGCCAGCAGCCAAGCATGGGCGGGAGGTAGCACAGATACGCAGTATTTT. Its translation is CASSQAWAGGSTDTQYF.

The chain couples TRBV7-2 to TRBJ2-2; 9 bases match TRBD2. This CDR3 comprises 16 residues. Germline CDR1 is SGHTA and CDR2 is FQGNSA. V was pared by 8 bases and J by 4 bases, with 11 bases of the junction left unmatched. The chain's CDR3 is CASVGREGRGTGELFF. For the CDR3, the DNA is TGTGCCAGCGTCGGGCGGGAGGGCCGAGGCACCGGGGAGCTGTTTTTT.

The V and J genes are TRBV23-1 and TRBJ2-7; 9 bases are shared with TRBD1. TRBV23-1 belongs to the ORF category, with a function that is uncertain. V shed 0 bases and J 5 bases; nucleotides not matched to a gene: 8. The CDR3 runs to 16 residues. The CDR3 here is CASSQSGPGTGNEQYF. The CDR3 DNA sequence: TGCGCCAGCAGTCAATCCGGACCCGGGACAGGGAACGAGCAGTACTTC.

This sequence joins TRBV19 and TRBJ2-4; D unresolved. There are 13 residues in the CDR3. The V gene lost 1 base and the J gene lost 8 bases, with 9 bases spanning the gap. Germline CDR1 reads LNHDA; CDR2 reads SQIVND (reference sequence). The CDR3 DNA follows: TGTGCCAGTAGTATAGCCTGGGCCTACATTCAGTACTTC. It is translated as CASSIAWAYIQYF.

The chain employs TRBV30 and TRBJ1-1; 7 bases agree with TRBD1. Germline loops: CDR1 GTSNPN, CDR2 SVGIG (reference sequence). The CDR3 is 12 amino acids. The junction had 4 bases not matched to a gene; V was cut back by 2 bases and J by 7 bases. The CDR3 bases are TGTGCCTGGAGTCTCACAGGGGTTGAAGCTTTCTTT. Translation: CAWSLTGVEAFF.

The chain recombines TRBV6-5 with TRBJ1-1, with 8 bases fitting TRBD1. The CDR3 has 13 amino acids. Germline V gene data show CDR1 as MNHEY and CDR2 as SVGAGI. V gave up 6 bases and J gave up 3 bases; unmatched junction bases: 3. Here the CDR3 reads CASRLQGDTEAFF. In nucleotides, the CDR3 is TGTGCCAGCAGACTACAGGGGGACACTGAAGCTTTCTTT.

The chain has TRBV6-5 and TRBJ2-5; possibly TRBD1 for D (5 bases). The J call may not be correct, given that the DNA end is closer to TRBJ2-7. The germline gives CDR1 MNHEY, CDR2 SVGAGI. CDR3 length: 14 amino acids. The CDR3 DNA follows: TGTGCCAGCAGTTACTCGACAGAGTCCTACGAGCAGTACTTC. This codes for CASSYSTESYEQYF.

The chain recombines TRBV7-2 with TRBJ2-1, with D unresolved. Germline assignment: CDR1 SGHTA and CDR2 FQGNSA. The CDR3 has 13 amino acids. V was shortened by 3 bases and J by 6 bases, with 9 bases between the two germline ends. The CDR3 nucleotides are TGTGCCAGCAGCTTCGCTAGAGGCAATGAGCAGTTCTTC. Amino acid sequence: CASSFARGNEQFF. Looking up the rest from reference TRBV7-2 and TRBJ2-1 gives the full variable domain: GAGVSQSPSNKVTEKGKDVELRCDPISGHTALYWYRQSLGQGLEFLIYFQGNSAPDKSGLPSDRFSAERTGGSVSTLTIQRTQQEDSAVYLCASSFARGNEQFFGPGTRLTVL.

This clone came up a few times. The chain links TRBV7-2 to TRBJ2-5, with 10 bases aligning to TRBD1. The ends lost 5 bases at V and 3 bases at J; junction bases unmatched: 9. This CDR3 has 16 residues. Germline V gives CDR1 SGHTA, CDR2 FQGNSA. Here the CDR3 DNA reads TGTGCCAGCAGCATCCCCCGGGACAGGGGTGAAGAGACCCAGTACTTC. Protein sequence: CASSIPRDRGEETQYF.